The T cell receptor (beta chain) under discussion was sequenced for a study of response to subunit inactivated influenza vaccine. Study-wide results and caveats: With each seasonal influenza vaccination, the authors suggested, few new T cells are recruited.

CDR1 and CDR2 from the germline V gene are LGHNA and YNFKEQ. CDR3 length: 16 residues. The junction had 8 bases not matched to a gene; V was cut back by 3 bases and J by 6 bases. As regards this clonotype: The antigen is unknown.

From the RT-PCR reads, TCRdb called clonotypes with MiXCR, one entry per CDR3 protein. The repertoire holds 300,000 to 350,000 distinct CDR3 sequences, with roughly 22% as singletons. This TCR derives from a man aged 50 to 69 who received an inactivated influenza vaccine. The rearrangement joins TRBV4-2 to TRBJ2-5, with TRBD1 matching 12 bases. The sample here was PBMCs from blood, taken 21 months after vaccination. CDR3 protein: CASSHAGTGGRKTQYF. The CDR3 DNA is TGTGCCAGCAGCCATGCCGGGACAGGGGGCCGAAAGACCCAGTACTTC.